This T cell receptor (beta chain) was identified during a study of OX40 agonist ivuxolimab in advanced cancers. As for the study more broadly: Ivuxolimab was an agonistic, fully human IgG2 monoclonal antibody directed against OX40 (CD134), a costimulatory receptor. Intravenous ivuxolimab was administered to patients every 2 weeks at six dose levels: 0.01, 0.1, 0.3, 1.5, 3 and 10 mg/kg. The paper reports the monotherapy dose-escalation portion (N = 52 patients) of the phase I ivuxolimab trial. In the dose-escalation cohort, more than 75% of patients were male, and the mean age was approximately 55 years, with a range of roughly 20 to 80. Prior anti-PD-1, anti-PD-L1 or anti-CTLA-4 therapy was permitted, and checkpoint inhibitors had been received by about 44% of dose-escalation patients. Among the roughly 50 dose-escalation patients, about 20 had hepatocellular carcinoma, some 15 melanoma, 9 renal cell carcinoma and 9 head and neck cancer. The point of sequencing TCRbeta in the periphery was to test whether ivuxolimab changed TCR sequence diversity and drove clonal T-cell expansion. Three dose-escalation patients achieved partial responses, one with hepatocellular carcinoma and two with cutaneous melanoma.

Genomic DNA was isolated from the sorted cells so that the TCRbeta CDR3 region could be sequenced. The immunoSEQ Assay was used for sequencing of TCRbeta CDR3 regions. The immuneACCESS repertoire file appears here via TCRdb, limited to in-frame rearrangements. These files lack a portion of the clones; in checked studies, under half of the deficit traces to unresolved V genes, and the cause of the others is not known. Counted in this sample were 95,000 to 150,000 clones; around 89% of them appeared once. The ten biggest clones cover 0.55% of the sample. CDR1 is given as SSHAT and CDR2 as FNYEAQ, both from the germline V gene (reference sequence). There are 15 amino acids in the CDR3, from cysteine to phenylalanine inclusive. The CDR3 DNA has 45 bases and is translated from base 1. The trial excluded patients who had a history of autoimmune disease or who were on systemic immunosuppression. In every dose cohort, peripheral blood was drawn for TCR sequencing at baseline, cycle 4 day 1, and cycle 7 day 1. Samples came from an open-label, multicenter, first-in-human phase I dose-escalation trial of ivuxolimab. The trial enrolled adults with locally advanced or metastatic head and neck squamous cell, hepatocellular, melanoma or renal cell carcinoma. CD4+ and CD8+ T cells were sorted separately from peripheral blood before TCR sequencing.

The paper's findings and limits, for the study overall: Clonal expansion of both CD4+ and CD8+ blood T cells was observed from baseline to week 6 at doses 0.1 to 3.0 mg/kg. On average, CD8+ T cells showed more expanded clones than CD4+ T cells after ivuxolimab. Partial responders in the 0.1-3.0 mg/kg groups had among the lowest normalized peripheral clonal expansion, especially among CD8+ T cells. The antigen specificity of the peripheral T cells that underwent clonal expansion was not determined. Low levels of normalized T-cell clonal expansion were also seen in some patients who did not respond.

As to this clone: Its target antigen remains unknown. An end of the junction does not agree with germline; a read error may underlie this.

In this chain, TRBV7-7 is recombined with TRBJ2-2, with no D gene named confidently. This sequence was found in an adult with an advanced solid tumor such as melanoma, head and neck, liver or kidney cancer. The input for sequencing was CD4+ or CD8+ T cells sorted from blood, taken in a trial of the OX40 agonist ivuxolimab. At the DNA level, the sequence is TGTGCTAGCAGCCCTCGAGTCTCGAACACCGGGGAGCTGTTTTTT. This yields the protein CASSPRVSNTGELFF.